The next 31 T cell receptor beta chains were all read from a single sample in a study of shared clonotypes between healthy human individuals. TCRdb's copy holds only in-frame clones and misses some; the assay was immunoSEQ multiplex PCR. Counted here are approximately 2,000,000 clones, 92% occurring once; the ten biggest clones make up about 0.36%. The source material was naive CD4+ T cells from PBMCs. Subset defined: CD45RA+ positively selected. The receptors here all came from a man aged 18-30 years in good health. Some clones in this sample may be carry-over from other donors' samples.

This rearrangement joins TRBV5-1 to TRBJ2-7; D may be TRBD2 (6 bases). Per the germline V gene, CDR1 is SGHRS and CDR2 is YFSETQ. There are 15 residues in the CDR3. Trimming pared 5 bases from V and 5 bases from J, leaving 20 bases between. The CDR3 sequence is CASSFLTGVSDEQYF. CDR3 in DNA: TGCGCCAGCAGTTTCCTAACGGGGGTATCCGACGAGCAGTACTTC.

This clone has just one count. The chain uses TRBV7-3 and TRBJ1-2, with D perhaps matching TRBD1 (6 bases). CDR1 is SGHTA, CDR2 FQGTGA, per germline. The V end lost 5 bases, the J end lost 4 bases, and 14 bases lay between the germline ends. This CDR3 comprises 14 residues. The CDR3 coding sequence is TGTGCCAGCAGCCCCCACGGGGGCCCCTATGGCTACACCTTC. Translating gives CASSPHGGPYGYTF.

V gene TRBV7-2 combines with J gene TRBJ2-7, with a weak D call TRBD2 (5 bases). CDR1 and CDR2 from the germline V gene are SGHTA and FQGNSA. The CDR3 has 14 amino acids. Trimming left V 2 bases short and J 6 bases short, with 14 bases between. Here the CDR3 reads CASSLLGEGLEQYF. In nucleotides, the CDR3 is TGTGCCAGCAGCTTACTGGGAGAGGGTCTCGAGCAGTACTTC. Looking up the rest from reference TRBV7-2 and TRBJ2-7 gives the full variable domain: GAGVSQSPSNKVTEKGKDVELRCDPISGHTALYWYRQSLGQGLEFLIYFQGNSAPDKSGLPSDRFSAERTGGSVSTLTIQRTQQEDSAVYLCASSLLGEGLEQYFGPGTRLTVT.

The chain uses TRBV28 and TRBJ2-7; D unresolved. Germline CDR1 reads MDHEN; CDR2 reads SYDVKM. Trimming took 6 bases from V and 2 from J, leaving 8 bases between them. The CDR3 totals 12 residues. The CDR3 DNA reads TGTGCCAGCAGCCCCGATGCCTACGAGCAGTACTTC. This sequence encodes CASSPDAYEQYF.

This sequence joins TRBV7-2 and TRBJ2-7; unclear D gene. Germline-derived CDR1 and CDR2 are SGHTA and FQGNSA. V was cut by 5 bases and J by 0 bases, with 17 bases left in between. This CDR3 region has 16 residues. The DNA for the CDR3 is TGTGCCAGCAGCGACCAACAGCCATACCTCTCCTACGAGCAGTACTTC. This encodes CASSDQQPYLSYEQYF.

This chain connects TRBV6-5 to TRBJ2-7; the D gene is possibly TRBD1 (6 bases). V lost 6 bases to trimming and J lost 1 base, with 16 bases between them. Germline CDR1 MNHEY, CDR2 SVGAGI. This CDR3 spans 15 amino acids. The CDR3 is CASSPGDAISYEQYF. Here the CDR3 DNA reads TGTGCCAGCAGCCCAGGGGATGCGATATCCTACGAGCAGTACTTC.

Points on this clone: A clone one base away is much larger, so this may be a read error. The chain has TRBV7-9 and TRBJ1-1, with D tentatively TRBD1 (5 bases). V lost 4 bases to trimming and J lost 1 base, with 7 bases between them. Germline loops: CDR1 SEHNR, CDR2 FQNEAQ (reference sequence). CDR3 length: 13 residues. CDR3 DNA: TGTGCCAGCAGCTCAGACAGGAACACTGAAGCTTTCTTT. Its translation is CASSSDRNTEAFF.

The chain links TRBV9 to TRBJ2-1, with D hard to call. Germline values: CDR1 SGDLS, CDR2 YYNGEE. This CDR3 has 13 amino acids. V was clipped by 2 bases and J by 5 bases, with 8 bases between them. The CDR3 sequence is CASSVTGDNEQFF. The CDR3 bases are TGTGCCAGCAGCGTGACTGGAGACAATGAGCAGTTCTTC.

This chain's CDR3 is CASSEVRTINTGELFF. CDR3 coding DNA: TGTGCCAGCAGTGAGGTGCGGACTATTAACACCGGGGAGCTGTTTTTT. The V and J genes are TRBV2 and TRBJ2-2; possibly TRBD2 for D (6 bases). V was clipped by 3 bases and J by 2 bases, with 13 bases between them. The germline gives CDR1 SNHLY, CDR2 FYNNEI. This CDR3 comprises 16 residues.

V and J are TRBV14 and TRBJ2-6, with 10 bases matching TRBD1. CDR1 and CDR2 from the germline V gene are SGHDN and FVKESK. Trimming took 8 bases from V and 1 from J; bases not matched to a gene: 14. The CDR3 is 19 amino acids. The CDR3 loop is CASAPYLGQGVSGANVLTF. CDR3 DNA: TGTGCCAGCGCACCTTATCTTGGACAGGGGGTTTCTGGGGCCAACGTCCTGACTTTC.

The chain has TRBV6-5 and TRBJ1-1, with D possibly TRBD1 on 6 matching bases. The CDR3 spans 16 residues. The germline V gene encodes CDR1 MNHEY and CDR2 SVGAGI. V dropped 1 base and J dropped 5 bases, with 17 bases sitting between them. CDR3 DNA: TGTGCCAGCAGTTACTGGGCAGGGGAGGGAGAAACTGAAGCTTTCTTT. Its translation: CASSYWAGEGETEAFF.

This clone was recorded once. The V gene is TRBV7-2, the J gene TRBJ1-1; D unclear. Germline V lookup: CDR1 SGHTA, CDR2 FQGNSA. The CDR3 runs to 15 residues. The V and J ends lost 5 bases and 0 bases respectively, with 13 bases between them. This CDR3 is CASSPARGVNTEAFF. The CDR3 DNA follows: TGTGCCAGCAGCCCCGCACGGGGAGTGAACACTGAAGCTTTCTTT.

In this sample, this clone turned up a few times. The chain combines TRBV4-1 with TRBJ1-2; D perhaps matches TRBD1 (5 bases). Germline-derived CDR1 and CDR2 are MGHRA and YSYEKL. Trimming removed 5 bases from V and 2 bases from J, with 12 bases in between. The CDR3 contains 14 residues. The CDR3 coding sequence is TGCGCCAGCAGCGGGGGGACCGGGAACTATGGCTACACCTTC. It encodes CASSGGTGNYGYTF.

V is TRBV2 and J is TRBJ2-7; no reliable D call. This CDR3 comprises 14 residues. The germline V gene encodes CDR1 SNHLY and CDR2 FYNNEI. V was cut by 10 bases and J by 0 bases, with 16 bases left in between. CDR3 DNA sequence: TGTGCCACTGCACGGTTTGTTAGCTCCTACGAGCAGTACTTC. The encoded protein is CATARFVSSYEQYF.

The chain couples TRBV4-1 to TRBJ2-7, with 7 bases fitting TRBD2. The CDR3 has 15 amino acids. CDR1 and CDR2 from the germline V gene are MGHRA and YSYEKL. J gave up 2 bases and V 3 bases, and 7 bases lay outside the gene matches. The CDR3 DNA reads TGCGCCAGCAGCCACTTTGGGGGGGACCCCTACGAGCAGTACTTC. The encoded protein is CASSHFGGDPYEQYF.

Concerning this clone: The junction shows a germline mismatch at one end, possibly a read error. The rearrangement uses TRBV2 and TRBJ1-5; no reliable D call. The CDR3 is 13 amino acids. The germline V gene has CDR1 SNHLY and CDR2 FYNNEI. The CDR3 loop is CASGPSQSSSQIF. For the CDR3, the DNA is TGTGCCAGCGGCCCCAGCCAGTCCTCTTCTCAAATCTTT.

The chain uses TRBV19 and TRBJ2-3; D perhaps matches TRBD2 (6 bases). The V and J ends lost 3 bases and 3 bases respectively, with 19 bases between them. This CDR3 contains 17 residues. Germline CDR1 and CDR2: LNHDA and SQIVND (reference sequence). CDR3 sequence reads: CASSMRWLGRITDTQYF. CDR3 DNA: TGTGCCAGTAGTATGAGGTGGCTGGGGAGGATTACAGATACGCAGTATTTT.

Note on this clone: Other DNA sequences within the sample encode an identical CDR3. The V gene is TRBV28, the J gene TRBJ1-5, with 9 bases aligning to TRBD1. The ends lost 4 bases at V and 4 bases at J; junction bases unmatched: 5. Germline V lookup: CDR1 MDHEN, CDR2 SYDVKM. The CDR3 runs to 15 residues. The CDR3 nucleotides read TGTGCCAGCAGTTCGCCGGGACAGGGTAATCAGCCCCAGCATTTT. This codes for CASSSPGQGNQPQHF.

The chain recombines TRBV28 with TRBJ2-1; 8 nucleotides match TRBD2. J was trimmed by 9 bases and V by 4 bases; bases with no gene match: 8. Germline V CDR1 and CDR2: MDHEN, SYDVKM. The CDR3 is 14 amino acids. The CDR3 DNA follows: TGTGCCAGCAGTTCGACCGGGACTAGAAGTGAGCAGTTCTTC. This translates into CASSSTGTRSEQFF.

The count of this clone is one. The chain joins TRBV9 to TRBJ1-2; D might be TRBD1 (6 bases). The CDR3 covers 15 residues. The V end lost 0 bases, the J end lost 7 bases, and 16 bases lay between the germline ends. Germline CDR1 and CDR2: SGDLS and YYNGEE. The CDR3 DNA sequence: TGTGCCAGCAGCGTAGCTCGGAGGGCAGGGGCTGGCTACACCTTC. It is translated as CASSVARRAGAGYTF.

The CDR3: CASSAPRPDTQYF. The CDR3 bases are TGTGCCAGCAGTGCCCCCAGGCCAGATACGCAGTATTTT. The chain links TRBV6-1 to TRBJ2-3; no reliable D call. With 4 bases removed from V and 4 bases from J, the gap between germline ends came to 9 bases. Germline V gives CDR1 MNHNS, CDR2 SASEGT. The CDR3 sequence is 13 residues long.

This chain uses TRBV18 with TRBJ1-2; no clear D. The germline CDR1 and CDR2 sequences are KGHSH and LQKENI. Trimming cost V 2 bases and J 0 bases, with 4 bases left between them. CDR3 length: 13 residues. The CDR3 here is CASSPATNYGYTF. The CDR3 coding sequence is TGTGCCAGCTCACCAGCAACTAACTATGGCTACACCTTC.

J is TRBJ2-2 and V is TRBV28; D is unclear. Germline V gives CDR1 MDHEN, CDR2 SYDVKM. The germline V and J ends were trimmed by 3 bases and 1 base, with 6 bases remaining between them. The CDR3 totals 14 residues. CDR3 protein: CASSFGGNTGELFF. In DNA form, the CDR3 reads TGTGCCAGCAGTTTCGGCGGGAACACCGGGGAGCTGTTTTTT. Combining the CDR3 with reference TRBV28 and TRBJ2-2 gives the whole variable domain DVKVTQSSRYLVKRTGEKVFLECVQDMDHENMFWYRQDPGLGLRLIYFSYDVKMKEKGDIPEGYSVSREKKERFSLILESASTNQTSMYLCASSFGGNTGELFFGEGSRLTVL.

The rearrangement joins TRBV5-6 to TRBJ1-2; 10 bases fit TRBD1. J was trimmed by 3 bases and V by 3 bases; bases with no gene match: 5. Germline lookup yields CDR1 SGHDT and CDR2 YYEEEE. The CDR3 is 15 amino acids. The CDR3 DNA reads TGTGCCAGCAGCTCGGAGGGACAGGGGTACTATGGCTACACCTTC. Encoded protein: CASSSEGQGYYGYTF. The whole variable domain, filled in from reference TRBV5-6 and TRBJ1-2, reads DAGVTQSPTHLIKTRGQQVTLRCSPKSGHDTVSWYQQALGQGPQFIFQYYEEEERQRGNFPDRFSGHQFPNYSSELNVNALLLGDSALYLCASSSEGQGYYGYTFGSGTRLTVV.

This clone was recorded once. The same CDR3 arises from other DNA sequences in this sample as well. The chain couples TRBV28 to TRBJ2-7; D unclear. CDR3 length equals 12 residues. The V end was cut by 6 bases, the J end by 4 bases, with 10 bases between. CDR1 is MDHEN and CDR2 is SYDVKM in the germline V gene. CDR3 in DNA: TGTGCCAGCAGCCCCTGGCCATACGAGCAGTACTTC. Translating it yields CASSPWPYEQYF.

This rearrangement joins TRBV7-3 to TRBJ2-5; D could derive from TRBD1 or TRBD2 (6 bases each). Germline values: CDR1 SGHTA, CDR2 FQGTGA. V gave up 5 bases and J gave up 4 bases, with 17 bases separating them. This CDR3 region has 15 residues. The CDR3 nucleotides are TGTGCCAGCAGCCCAGTGGGGGGCGCGCGAGAGACCCAGTACTTC. Its translation: CASSPVGGARETQYF.

The V and J genes are TRBV5-1 and TRBJ1-2; D unclear. The CDR3 has 16 amino acids. Looked up from germline, CDR1 is SGHRS and CDR2 is YFSETQ. Deletions cut 0 bases from V and 4 bases from J, with 16 bases between. The CDR3 DNA is TGCGCCAGCAGCTTGGCCCCGGAAGGCCCTTCCTATGGCTACACCTTC. It is translated as CASSLAPEGPSYGYTF.

The chain is built from TRBV30 and TRBJ2-1, with a tentative D call TRBD2 (5 bases). Germline lookup yields CDR1 GTSNPN and CDR2 SVGIG (reference sequence). The CDR3 consists of 14 residues. The V end lost 4 bases, the J end lost 6 bases, and 16 bases lay between the germline ends. CDR3 loop: CAWKKRAGVNEQFF. CDR3 sequence (DNA): TGTGCCTGGAAGAAGAGGGCCGGGGTCAATGAGCAGTTCTTC.

The CDR3 reads CASSVEGRRDNISYEQYF. DNA for the CDR3: TGTGCCAGCAGCGTAGAGGGTAGACGGGACAACATCTCCTACGAGCAGTACTTC. The rearrangement uses TRBV9 and TRBJ2-7; tentative D call: TRBD1 (6 bases). Germline V gives CDR1 SGDLS, CDR2 YYNGEE. The V end lost 0 bases, the J end lost 0 bases, and 19 bases lay between the germline ends. This CDR3 region has 18 residues. Full variable domain (remainder filled in from reference TRBV9 and TRBJ2-7): DSGVTQTPKHLITATGQRVTLRCSPRSGDLSVYWYQQSLDQGLQFLIQYYNGEERAKGNILERFSAQQFPDLHSELNLSSLELGDSALYFCASSVEGRRDNISYEQYFGPGTRLTVT.

This clone was observed a single time. This rearrangement joins TRBV28 to TRBJ2-5; 9 nucleotides line up with TRBD2. With V trimmed by 6 bases and J by 3 bases, 8 bases remained unmatched. The CDR3 spans 15 residues. Germline V gene data show CDR1 as MDHEN and CDR2 as SYDVKM. Written as DNA, the CDR3 is TGTGCCAGCAGCTCAACCGGACTAGCGAAAGAGACCCAGTACTTC. This translates into CASSSTGLAKETQYF.

V and J are TRBV7-2 and TRBJ2-7; D is possibly TRBD1 (6 bases). The CDR3 spans 14 residues. V was cut by 6 bases and J by 4 bases, with 16 bases left in between. In germline, CDR1 is SGHTA, CDR2 FQGNSA. CDR3 in DNA: TGTGCCAGCAGGGGAGACAGGTGGAAGTACGAGCAGTACTTC. As protein: CASRGDRWKYEQYF.